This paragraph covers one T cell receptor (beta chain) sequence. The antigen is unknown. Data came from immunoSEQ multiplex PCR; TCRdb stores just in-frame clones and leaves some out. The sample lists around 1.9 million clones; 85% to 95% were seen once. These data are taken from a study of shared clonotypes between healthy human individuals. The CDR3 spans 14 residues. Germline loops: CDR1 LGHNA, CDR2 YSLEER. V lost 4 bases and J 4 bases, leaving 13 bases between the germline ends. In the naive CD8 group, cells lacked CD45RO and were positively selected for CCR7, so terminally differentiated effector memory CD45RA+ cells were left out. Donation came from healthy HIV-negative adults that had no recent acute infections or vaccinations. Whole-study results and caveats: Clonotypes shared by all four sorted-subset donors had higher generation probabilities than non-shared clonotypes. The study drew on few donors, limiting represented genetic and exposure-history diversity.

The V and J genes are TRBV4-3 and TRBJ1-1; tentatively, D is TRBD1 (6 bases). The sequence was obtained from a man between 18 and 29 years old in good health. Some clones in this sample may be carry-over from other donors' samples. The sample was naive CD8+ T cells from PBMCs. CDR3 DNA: TGCGCCAGCAGCCTACATACAGGGAGCACTGAAGCTTTCTTT. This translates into CASSLHTGSTEAFF.